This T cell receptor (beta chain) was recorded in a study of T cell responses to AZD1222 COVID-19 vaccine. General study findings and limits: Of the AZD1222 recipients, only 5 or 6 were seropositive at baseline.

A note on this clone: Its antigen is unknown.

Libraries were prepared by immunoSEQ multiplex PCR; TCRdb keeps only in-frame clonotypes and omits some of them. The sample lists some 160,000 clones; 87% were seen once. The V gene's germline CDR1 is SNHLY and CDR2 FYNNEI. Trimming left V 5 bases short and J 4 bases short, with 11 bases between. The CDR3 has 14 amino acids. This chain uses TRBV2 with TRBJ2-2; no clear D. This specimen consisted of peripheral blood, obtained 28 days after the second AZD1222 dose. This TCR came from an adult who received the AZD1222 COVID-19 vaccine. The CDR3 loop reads CASSYHIGTGELFF. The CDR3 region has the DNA TGTGCCAGCAGTTATCATATTGGCACCGGGGAGCTGTTTTTT.